What follows are 24 T cell receptor beta chains derived from one specimen sequenced in a study of OX40 agonist ivuxolimab in advanced cancers. Sequenced by immunoSEQ multiplex PCR; TCRdb stores in-frame clones only, minus some. The sample lists approximately 81,000 clones, roughly 80% occurring once. Sequences were derived from CD4+ or CD8+ T cells sorted from blood, sampled in a trial of the OX40 agonist ivuxolimab. Receptors originate from an adult with an advanced solid tumor such as melanoma, head and neck, liver or kidney cancer.

The chain joins TRBV7-8 to TRBJ2-5; no reliable D call. The CDR3 loop spans 13 amino acids. CDR1 is SGHVS and CDR2 is FQNEAQ in the germline V gene. The V end lost 4 bases, the J end lost 14 bases, and 20 bases lay between the germline ends. CDR3 in DNA: TGTGCCAGCAGCTCCACCCGCTTGGTCCCCCCATACTTC. It encodes CASSSTRLVPPYF.

The chain links TRBV2 to TRBJ1-1, with D maybe TRBD1 (5 bases). The CDR3 contains 13 residues. V shed 6 bases and J shed 2 bases, with 10 bases lying between them. Germline lookup yields CDR1 SNHLY and CDR2 FYNNEI. The CDR3 region is CASSQGRNTEAFF. CDR3 DNA sequence: TGTGCCAGCAGCCAGGGACGAAACACTGAAGCTTTCTTT.

Worth noting for this clone: One junction end does not reproduce the germline sequence, and a read error may be involved. This chain links TRBV7-2 with TRBJ1-5; D perhaps matches TRBD1 (5 bases). This CDR3 region has 14 residues. The germline V gene encodes CDR1 SGHTA and CDR2 FQGNSA. CDR3 DNA sequence: TGCGCCAGCAGCCAACTAGGGGTAGGGGAGCCCCAGCATTTT. Its translation is CASSQLGVGEPQHF.

The gene calls are TRBV18 and TRBJ2-1, with 8 bases lining up with TRBD1. V trimming: 2 bases; J trimming: 4 bases; junction bases outside the gene matches: 4. The CDR3 totals 15 residues. CDR1 KGHSH and CDR2 LQKENI come from the germline V gene. CDR3: CASSPSQGAYNEQFF. The CDR3 nucleotides read TGTGCCAGCTCACCATCCCAGGGGGCTTACAATGAGCAGTTCTTC.

This clone was counted only a few times. The chain carries TRBV25-1 and TRBJ1-5, with D possibly being TRBD1 (6 bases). Trimming left V 1 base short and J 4 bases short, with 11 bases between. The CDR3 consists of 15 residues. Germline assignment: CDR1 MGHDK and CDR2 SYGVNS. The CDR3 here is CASSELEGGNQPQHF. CDR3 in DNA: TGTGCCAGCAGTGAATTAGAAGGGGGGAATCAGCCCCAGCATTTT. Full variable domain (remainder filled in from reference TRBV25-1 and TRBJ1-5): EADIYQTPRYLVIGTGKKITLECSQTMGHDKMYWYQQDPGMELHLIHYSYGVNSTEKGDLSSESTVSRIRTEHFPLTLESARPSHTSQYLCASSELEGGNQPQHFGDGTRLSIL.

The rearrangement joins TRBV2 to TRBJ2-7; 13 bases agree with TRBD2. The CDR3 is made up of 16 amino acids. V shed 10 bases and J 4 bases; nucleotides not matched to a gene: 13. CDR1 and CDR2 (germline): SNHLY, FYNNEI. The CDR3 DNA follows: TGTGCCACCACACGTTGGACTAGCGGGAGAACGTACGAGCAGTACTTC. Its translation is CATTRWTSGRTYEQYF.

This chain uses TRBV2 with TRBJ1-6; D is unclear. Germline CDR1 and CDR2: SNHLY and FYNNEI. V was shortened by 8 bases and J by 7 bases, with 12 bases between the two germline ends. This CDR3 has 13 amino acids. CDR3 amino acids: CASSKEINSPLHF. CDR3 DNA: TGTGCCAGCTCTAAGGAGATCAATTCACCCCTCCACTTT.

The chain uses TRBV11-2 and TRBJ2-5; D gene unclear. The germline V and J ends were trimmed by 7 bases and 1 base, with 13 bases remaining between them. Germline V gene lookup returns CDR1 SGHAT and CDR2 FQNNGV. CDR3 size: 14 residues. The CDR3 loop reads CASKTGGAQETQYF. CDR3 in DNA: TGTGCCAGCAAAACTGGCGGAGCCCAAGAGACCCAGTACTTC.

This sequence joins TRBV5-1 and TRBJ2-2; D may be TRBD1 (6 bases). Trimming pared 0 bases from V and 4 bases from J, leaving 13 bases between. The CDR3 consists of 16 residues. CDR1 SGHRS and CDR2 YFSETQ come from the germline V gene. CDR3 coding DNA: TGCGCCAGCAGCTTGGATGTAGGGACACGCACCGGGGAGCTGTTTTTT. Translating it yields CASSLDVGTRTGELFF. Full variable domain (rest looked up from reference TRBV5-1 and TRBJ2-2): KAGVTQTPRYLIKTRGQQVTLSCSPISGHRSVSWYQQTPGQGLQFLFEYFSETQRNKGNFPGRFSGRQFSNSRSEMNVSTLELGDSALYLCASSLDVGTRTGELFFGEGSRLTVL.

The chain is built from TRBV12-5 and TRBJ2-7; no clear D. Trimming shortened V by 3 bases and J by 3 bases, and 12 bases separated the two germline ends. Germline V gene data show CDR1 as LGHNT and CDR2 as FRNRAP. The CDR3 loop spans 14 amino acids. The CDR3 is CASGFGSPNYEQYF. CDR3 bases: TGTGCTAGTGGTTTTGGTTCGCCGAACTACGAGCAGTACTTC. The whole variable domain, remainder taken from reference TRBV12-5 and TRBJ2-7, is DARVTQTPRHKVTEMGQEVTMRCQPILGHNTVFWYRQTMMQGLELLAYFRNRAPLDDSGMPKDRFSAEMPDATLATLKIQPSEPRDSAVYFCASGFGSPNYEQYFGPGTRLTVT.

J is TRBJ2-1 and V is TRBV7-3, with 7 bases fitting TRBD2. CDR1 and CDR2 from the germline V gene are SGHTA and FQGTGA. The CDR3 sequence is 13 residues long. V shed 7 bases, J shed 7 bases, and the junction held 7 bases outside the gene matches. The CDR3 bases are TGTGCCAGCACCCAAATGGGGGGGAATGAGCAGTTCTTC. It yields the protein CASTQMGGNEQFF.

The chain combines TRBV30 with TRBJ2-7, with 8 bases matching TRBD1. V dropped 7 bases and J dropped 7; count of bases not matched to a gene: 12. The CDR3 spans 13 residues. Germline CDR1 GTSNPN, CDR2 SVGIG (reference sequence). The CDR3 region has the DNA TGTGCCTTAAGCGTAGGACAGGGTTGGGAGCAGTACTTC. Translating gives CALSVGQGWEQYF.

The rearrangement joins TRBV19 to TRBJ2-7; D is possibly TRBD1 (6 bases). The CDR3 contains 12 residues. V lost 4 bases, J lost 7 bases, and 11 bases lay in between. The germline CDR1 and CDR2 sequences are LNHDA and SQIVND (reference sequence). This CDR3 reads CASSTSGVEQYF. The CDR3 DNA is TGTGCCAGTAGTACGTCAGGGGTTGAGCAGTACTTC.

V gene TRBV14 combines with J gene TRBJ2-2, with 9 bases identical to TRBD2. Germline V CDR1 and CDR2: SGHDN, FVKESK. CDR3 length equals 16 residues. Unmatched junction bases numbered 9, after V lost 4 bases and J lost 6 bases. The CDR3 DNA follows: TGTGCCAGCAGCCCCCGTAGCGGGAGTTACCCCGGGGAGCTGTTTTTT. Protein sequence: CASSPRSGSYPGELFF.

V gene TRBV4-1 combines with J gene TRBJ2-5; no firm D call. Near its end, the DNA agrees better with TRBJ2-7, so the J call may be wrong. Germline CDR1 reads MGHRA; CDR2 reads YSYEKL. CDR3 length: 14 amino acids. The CDR3, as DNA: TGCGCCAGCAGCTTAGGTTTAGGTAGCTACGAGCAGTACTTC. Translating it yields CASSLGLGSYEQYF.

The chain employs TRBV5-5 and TRBJ1-1; possible D gene TRBD1, 6 bases. Germline V lookup: CDR1 SGHKS, CDR2 YYEKEE (reference sequence). Trimming cost V 6 bases and J 3 bases, with 12 bases left between them. The CDR3 extends over 13 amino acids. CDR3 DNA: TGTGCCAGCACCAGGGCAGGGGACACTGAAGCTTTCTTT. It codes for CASTRAGDTEAFF. The variable domain in full, with the rest retrieved from reference TRBV5-5 and TRBJ1-1, is DAGVTQSPTHLIKTRGQQVTLRCSPISGHKSVSWYQQVLGQGPQFIFQYYEKEERGRGNFPDRFSARQFPNYSSELNVNALLLGDSALYLCASTRAGDTEAFFGQGTRLTVV.

This sequence joins TRBV2 and TRBJ1-2, with no clear D. V was clipped by 3 bases and J by 8 bases, with 10 bases between them. This CDR3 has 12 residues. CDR1 is SNHLY, CDR2 FYNNEI, per germline. In DNA, the CDR3 is TGTGCCAGCAGTGATCGAGGGAGCGGCTACACCTTC. It is translated as CASSDRGSGYTF.

This chain uses TRBV6-6 with TRBJ1-1; the D gene is possibly TRBD1 (6 bases). V shed 0 bases and J shed 0 bases, with 8 bases lying between them. The CDR3 contains 15 residues. Per germline, CDR1 MNHNY and CDR2 SVGAGI (reference sequence). The CDR3 spells CASSYSGAMNTEAFF. CDR3 bases: TGTGCCAGCAGTTACTCGGGGGCAATGAACACTGAAGCTTTCTTT.

This chain uses TRBV6-1 with TRBJ1-2; 7 positions match TRBD1. There are 16 residues in the CDR3. Trimming removed 2 bases from V and 2 bases from J; junction bases left unmatched: 8. Germline CDR1 and CDR2: MNHNS and SASEGT. CDR3: CASSEYLQGKNYGYTF. The CDR3 DNA reads as TGTGCCAGCAGTGAATACTTACAGGGGAAGAACTATGGCTACACCTTC.

This chain connects TRBV2 to TRBJ2-6; no firm D call. The germline V and J ends were trimmed by 2 bases and 0 bases, with 8 bases remaining between them. The CDR3 covers 16 residues. Germline CDR1 is SNHLY and CDR2 is FYNNEI. The CDR3 spells CASSERLHSGANVLTF. Written as DNA, the CDR3 is TGTGCCAGCAGTGAACGGTTGCACTCTGGGGCCAACGTCCTGACTTTC.

V and J are TRBV4-3 and TRBJ1-5; possible D gene TRBD1, 5 bases. CDR3 length: 15 amino acids. Deletions cut 1 base from V and 4 bases from J, with 11 bases between. Germline V CDR1 and CDR2: LGHNA, YSLEER. CDR3 residues: CASSQAVRANQPQHF. The CDR3 DNA reads TGCGCCAGCAGCCAAGCCGTCAGGGCTAATCAGCCCCAGCATTTT.

V and J are TRBV5-5 and TRBJ1-4; D not resolved. Germline V gene lookup returns CDR1 SGHKS and CDR2 YYEKEE (reference sequence). V lost 2 bases, J lost 5 bases, and 10 bases lay in between. This CDR3 has 14 amino acids. The CDR3 is CASSFGPTNEKLFF. CDR3 DNA: TGTGCCAGCAGCTTCGGGCCGACGAATGAAAAACTGTTTTTT. Looking up the rest from reference TRBV5-5 and TRBJ1-4 gives the full variable domain: DAGVTQSPTHLIKTRGQQVTLRCSPISGHKSVSWYQQVLGQGPQFIFQYYEKEERGRGNFPDRFSARQFPNYSSELNVNALLLGDSALYLCASSFGPTNEKLFFGSGTQLSVL.

The chain employs TRBV9 and TRBJ2-2; D unclear. CDR3 length equals 13 residues. Germline values: CDR1 SGDLS, CDR2 YYNGEE. V was cut by 2 bases and J by 7 bases, with 9 bases left in between. CDR3 sequence (DNA): TGTGCCAGCAGCGTTGGCCGAAACGGGGAGCTGTTTTTT. Translation gives CASSVGRNGELFF.

The chain is built from TRBV27 and TRBJ2-2; the D is unclear. The CDR3 totals 13 residues. Between the trimmed V and J ends, which lost 3 bases and 2 bases, there was a span of 4 bases. Germline V gene data show CDR1 as MNHEY and CDR2 as SMNVEV (reference sequence). CDR3 protein: CASSLLNTGELFF. CDR3 sequence (DNA): TGTGCCAGCAGTTTGCTCAACACCGGGGAGCTGTTTTTT.